These T cell receptor beta chains were read from a single sample in a study of blood T cell repertoires in COVID-19. Assay used: immunoSEQ multiplex PCR; TCRdb lists only in-frame clones, some missing. In the table there are more than 150,000 clones, more than 85% of which are singletons. Sample: peripheral blood. Receptors were obtained from a man in his forties or fifties with active or convalescent COVID-19. The CDR3 runs from the conserved cysteine through the conserved F or W. The order of the fields is V gene, J gene, clone size, D gene, CDR3 DNA, CDR3 protein. The D gene is left open where the match is weak. A clone size is listed for some rows: how often the clone was seen (once, few, many), or a class if it is expanded.

V: TRBV4-3; J: TRBJ2-3; size: NA; D: TRBD2; DNA: TGCGCCAGCAGCCAAGACCGGGGGGGCGGCACAGATACGCAGTATTTT; CDR3: CASSQDRGGGTDTQYF
V: TRBV5-6; J: TRBJ2-1; size: NA; D: NA; DNA: TGTGCCAGCAGCTTGGATCCCGGGACAAGATCCTACAATGAGCAGTTCTTC; CDR3: CASSLDPGTRSYNEQFF
V: TRBV12-3/TRBV12-4; J: TRBJ2-1; size: NA; D: NA; DNA: TGTGCCAGCAGCCGGACAGTCTACAATGAGCAGTTCTTC; CDR3: CASSRTVYNEQFF
V: TRBV4-1; J: TRBJ1-6; size: NA; D: NA; DNA: TGCGCCAGCAGCCAAGATCTCGGCAGTACAGTCCCAATTTCACCCCTCCACTTT; CDR3: CASSQDLGSTVPISPLHF
V: TRBV5-5; J: TRBJ1-1; size: NA; D: TRBD1; DNA: TGTGCCAGCAGCTTTCAGGGGGCCACTGAAGCTTTCTTT; CDR3: CASSFQGATEAFF
V: TRBV7-2; J: TRBJ1-1; size: NA; D: TRBD1; DNA: TGTGCCAGCAGCGCAGGGGGCGCATGGACTGAAGCTTTCTTT; CDR3: CASSAGGAWTEAFF
V: TRBV5-1; J: TRBJ1-1; size: NA; D: NA; DNA: TGCGCCAGCAGCTCGCGCGGGACCGTGAACACTGAAGCTTTCTTT; CDR3: CASSSRGTVNTEAFF
V: TRBV12-3/TRBV12-4; J: TRBJ2-7; size: once; D: TRBD2; DNA: TGTGCCAGCAGTTTTGGGACTAGTGGCGAGCAGTACTTC; CDR3: CASSFGTSGEQYF
V: TRBV3-1/TRBV3-2; J: TRBJ2-1; size: NA; D: TRBD2; DNA: TGTGCCAGCAGCCGATTGGGACTAGCGGGGAGGTACAATGAGCAGTTCTTC; CDR3: CASSRLGLAGRYNEQFF
V: TRBV2; J: TRBJ2-7; size: NA; D: TRBD1; DNA: TGTGCCAGCAGTGATGGGACAGGGGTATACGAGCAGTACTTC; CDR3: CASSDGTGVYEQYF
V: TRBV18; J: TRBJ2-1; size: NA; D: NA; DNA: TGTGCCAGCTCACCATTTTCAGAAACCTCCTACAATGAGCAGTTCTTC; CDR3: CASSPFSETSYNEQFF
V: TRBV5-1; J: TRBJ1-1; size: NA; D: TRBD1; DNA: TGCGCCAGCAGCGTTTCAGGGGGCGATACTGAAGCTTTCTTT; CDR3: CASSVSGGDTEAFF
V: TRBV5-4; J: TRBJ2-5; size: NA; D: TRBD1; DNA: TGTGCCAGCAGCTTGGGGACAGGGGAGGAGGAGACCCAGTACTTC; CDR3: CASSLGTGEEETQYF
V: TRBV30; J: TRBJ2-5; size: once; D: TRBD2; DNA: TGTGCCTGGAGTGTACTGGGACTAGTAAAAGAGACCCAGTACTTC; CDR3: CAWSVLGLVKETQYF
V: TRBV3-1/TRBV3-2; J: TRBJ1-2; size: NA; D: NA; DNA: TGTGCCAGCAGCCAGGCCACAGGAGATGGCTACACCTTC; CDR3: CASSQATGDGYTF
V: TRBV6-5; J: TRBJ2-7; size: NA; D: NA; DNA: TGTGCCAGCATTACCGACAGGAGCTCCTACGAGCAGTACTTC; CDR3: CASITDRSSYEQYF
V: TRBV28; J: TRBJ1-1; size: NA; D: TRBD1; DNA: TGTGCCAGCAGTTTAGGGTCCGCCAGGGGGCGCCTAGCTTTCTTT; CDR3: CASSLGSARGRLAFF
V: TRBV7-9; J: TRBJ1-6; size: NA; D: NA; DNA: TGTGCCAGCAGCAATCCCGGGGATTCACCCCTCCACTTT; CDR3: CASSNPGDSPLHF
V: TRBV30; J: TRBJ2-3; size: NA; D: TRBD2; DNA: TGTGCCTGGTCTAGCGGGGCCACAGATACGCAGTATTTT; CDR3: CAWSSGATDTQYF
V: TRBV7-9; J: TRBJ1-6; size: NA; D: NA; DNA: TGTGCCAGCAGCCCAAGCGCCTCGCTCACCCTCCACTTT; CDR3: CASSPSASLTLHF
V: TRBV12-3/TRBV12-4; J: TRBJ1-2; size: NA; D: TRBD1; DNA: TGTGCCAGCGGACAGGGGGCTATTGGCTACACCTTC; CDR3: CASGQGAIGYTF
V: TRBV7-9; J: TRBJ2-7; size: NA; D: NA; DNA: TGTGCCAGCAGCCGCGACAGCCTTCTATACTACGAGCAGTACTTC; CDR3: CASSRDSLLYYEQYF
V: TRBV16; J: TRBJ1-6; size: once; D: TRBD1; DNA: TGTGCCAGCAGCTACTACAGGGGGCAATCACCCCTCCACTTT; CDR3: CASSYYRGQSPLHF
V: TRBV6-2/TRBV6-3; J: TRBJ1-2; size: NA; D: TRBD1; DNA: TGTGCCAGCAGCACGACCCGGGACAGAAAGAGCTATGGCTACACCTTC; CDR3: CASSTTRDRKSYGYTF
V: TRBV5-1; J: TRBJ2-2; size: NA; D: NA; DNA: TGCGCCAGCACCCTTAACGGGGGTCCCGGGGAGCTGTTTTTT; CDR3: CASTLNGGPGELFF
V: TRBV4-1; J: TRBJ2-5; size: NA; D: TRBD1; DNA: TGCGCCAGCAGCCTTCCGGGACAGGGGAGGAAGACCCAGTACTTC; CDR3: CASSLPGQGRKTQYF
V: TRBV30; J: TRBJ1-3; size: NA; D: NA; DNA: TGTGCCTGGAAGGGGATGGTAGACGGAAACACCATATATTTT; CDR3: CAWKGMVDGNTIYF
V: TRBV29-1; J: TRBJ1-4; size: NA; D: TRBD1; DNA: TGCAGCGTTTCAGAGACAGGGTTTAGGGAAAAACTGTTTTTT; CDR3: CSVSETGFREKLFF
V: TRBV29-1; J: TRBJ2-3; size: NA; D: TRBD2; DNA: TGCAGCGTTGGCCCTAGCGGGGGCCGGGGCACAGATACGCAGTATTTT; CDR3: CSVGPSGGRGTDTQYF
V: TRBV28; J: TRBJ2-4; size: NA; D: NA; DNA: TGTGCCAGCAGTATTGGGACTTTCCTAGCCAAAAACATTCAGTACTTC; CDR3: CASSIGTFLAKNIQYF
V: TRBV6-5; J: TRBJ2-3; size: NA; D: TRBD2; DNA: TGTGCCAGCAGTTACACTTTCTCGGGGGGGCTGGGTACGCAGTATTTT; CDR3: CASSYTFSGGLGTQYF
V: TRBV30; J: TRBJ1-3; size: NA; D: NA; DNA: TGTGCCTCAAAGGGGTTCTCTGGAAACACCATATATTTT; CDR3: CASKGFSGNTIYF
V: TRBV28; J: TRBJ1-4; size: NA; D: NA; DNA: TGTGCCAGCAGTTTACTTAGTGAAAAACTGTTTTTT; CDR3: CASSLLSEKLFF
V: TRBV7-8; J: TRBJ1-4; size: NA; D: NA; DNA: TGTGCCAGCAGCTCCCAGGTTCGAGAAAAACTGTTTTTT; CDR3: CASSSQVREKLFF
V: TRBV29-1; J: TRBJ1-2; size: NA; D: TRBD1; DNA: TGCAGCGTCGGGACAGGTCAACACTATGGCTACACCTTC; CDR3: CSVGTGQHYGYTF
V: TRBV6-5; J: TRBJ1-6; size: few; D: TRBD1; DNA: TGTGCCAGCAGTTGGGGACAGGGGGTTACACCCCTCCACTTT; CDR3: CASSWGQGVTPLHF
V: TRBV27; J: TRBJ1-1; size: NA; D: NA; DNA: TGTGCCAGCACCCCGTGGGGGGGGGATACTGAAGCTTTCTTT; CDR3: CASTPWGGDTEAFF
V: TRBV11-3; J: TRBJ2-1; size: NA; D: TRBD2; DNA: TGTGCCAGCAGCTCCCGCACGGGACTAGCGGGTTACAATGAGCAGTTCTTC; CDR3: CASSSRTGLAGYNEQFF
V: TRBV27; J: TRBJ1-2; size: NA; D: TRBD1; DNA: TGTGCCAGCAGTTCACAGGGGGCGAATGACTATGGCTACACCTTC; CDR3: CASSSQGANDYGYTF
V: TRBV28; J: TRBJ1-6; size: NA; D: NA; DNA: TGTGCCAGCAGTAGGACAACCCTCGCTTACTCCTATAATTCACCCCTCCACTTT; CDR3: CASSRTTLAYSYNSPLHF